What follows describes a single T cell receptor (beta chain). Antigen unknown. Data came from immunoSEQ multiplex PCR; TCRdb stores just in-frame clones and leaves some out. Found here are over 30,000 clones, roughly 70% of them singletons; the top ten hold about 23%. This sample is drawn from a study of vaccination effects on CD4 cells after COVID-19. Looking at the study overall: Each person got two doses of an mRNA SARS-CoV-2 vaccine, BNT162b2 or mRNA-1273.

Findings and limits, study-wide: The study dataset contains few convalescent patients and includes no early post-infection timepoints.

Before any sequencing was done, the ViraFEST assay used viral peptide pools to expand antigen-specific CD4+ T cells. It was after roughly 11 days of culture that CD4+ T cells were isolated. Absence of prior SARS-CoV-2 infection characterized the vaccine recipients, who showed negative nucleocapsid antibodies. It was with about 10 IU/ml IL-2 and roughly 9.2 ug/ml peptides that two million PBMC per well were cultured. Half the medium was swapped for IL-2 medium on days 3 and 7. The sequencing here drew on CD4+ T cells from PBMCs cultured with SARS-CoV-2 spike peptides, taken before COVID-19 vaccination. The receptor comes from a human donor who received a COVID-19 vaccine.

CDR3 amino acids: CASRRQGSQYF. DNA for the CDR3: TGTGCCAGCAGACGACAGGGGTCGCAGTATTTT. The V call is TRBV6-5, the J call TRBJ2-3; TRBD1 agrees at 8 bases. CDR1 MNHEY and CDR2 SVGAGI come from the germline V gene. This CDR3 has 11 residues. V shed 6 bases, J shed 10 bases, and the junction held 3 bases outside the gene matches.